This entry features one T cell receptor beta chain sequence. Its target is not known. The data stem from a study of CD8 T cells in ankylosing spondylitis. Regarding the study as a whole: Previous work reported some of these motif variants in the synovial fluid and blood of reactive arthritis. The study identified a TCR beta motif of eight highly homologous variants that appeared characteristic of ankylosing spondylitis blood.

By quantitative 5'-RACE with molecular barcodes, the TCR beta libraries were made. TCRdb fed the 5' RACE reads into MiXCR, producing one record per CDR3 protein. The profile shows around 150,000 distinct CDR3 sequences, approximately 10% of them singletons. This TCR derives from a male donor with ankylosing spondylitis or in good health (not recorded which). The sequenced sample was blood, either unsorted or a sorted T cell fraction (not recorded which).

The CDR3: CASSRTGVNYGYTF. The CDR3 DNA reads TGTGCCAGCAGCCGGACAGGAGTTAACTATGGCTACACCTTC. V and J are TRBV3-1 and TRBJ1-2; 7 bases agree with TRBD1. In germline, CDR1 is LGHDT, CDR2 YNNKEL (reference sequence). With V trimmed by 4 bases and J by 1 base, 3 bases remained unmatched. The CDR3 contains 14 residues.